The clone carrying this T cell receptor (beta chain) showed up just a few times. Unique molecular identifiers were attached to individual cDNA molecules during library preparation. TCRdb called the RACE reads again in MiXCR, with one record for every CDR3 protein. The sample contains roughly 120,000 distinct CDR3 sequences, approximately 8.8% of which appear only once. The data are from a study of human T cells and chemical hapten exposure. CDR1 and CDR2 (germline): SEHNR, FQNEAQ (reference sequence). There are 15 residues in the CDR3. The V and J ends lost 2 bases and 4 bases respectively, with 11 bases between them. As for time point: patch test 2, 6 weeks after DPC sensitization. Treatment given: therapeutic diphenylcyclopropenone sensitization with weekly scalp DPC.

The gene calls are TRBV7-9 and TRBJ2-2; D uncertain. Source: whole blood, taken in connection with sensitization to the hapten diphenylcyclopropenone (DPC). The origin of this receptor is a woman in her forties with alopecia areata. Some clones in this sample may be carry-over from other donors' samples. CDR3 residues: CASSLSGVITGELFF. CDR3 nucleotides: TGTGCCAGCAGCTTAAGTGGTGTAATCACCGGGGAGCTGTTTTTT.